This T cell receptor beta chain originates from a study of blood T cells in healthy people across ages. The germline V gene has CDR1 LGHNA and CDR2 YSLEER. The CDR3 spans 15 residues. The J segment lost 6 bases and the V segment lost 1 base, leaving 8 bases of the junction unmatched. Alongside a J-beta primer mix, a sample-barcoded 5' primer served in a second PCR lasting about 7 to 11 cycles. Every cDNA molecule bore a tag from a template-switch adaptor containing 12 random nucleotides. TCRdb reprocessed the 5' RACE reads with MiXCR, giving one entry per CDR3 protein. The sample records about 800,000 distinct CDR3 sequences, roughly 25% being singletons. This sample was also put to use in a study of T cells of mothers and their children. This second study says: Each donor was one of three healthy Caucasian mothers or one of their six children. The extracted RNA was employed in its entirety for cDNA synthesis, at around 1.6 ug per 15 ul.

Sample: blood. J is TRBJ2-5 and V is TRBV4-3; 7 bases align to TRBD2. This TCR was recovered from a boy aged 5-17 years in good health. CDR3 in DNA: TGCGCCAGCAGCCAAGGATTGGGGGGGGATCAGACCCAGTACTTC. Translated, it gives CASSQGLGGDQTQYF.